These 6 T cell receptor beta chains originate from one sample sequenced in a study of metastatic and nonmetastatic thyroid tumors. Via MiXCR, TCRdb re-called the PCR reads. The sample lists around 31,000 clones, over 15% occurring once. Until they underwent thyroid surgery, no patient had received any treatment. The sequenced sample consisted of blood. The receptors were gathered from a female donor with papillary thyroid cancer or a benign thyroid nodule (not recorded which). Some clones in this sample may be carry-over from other donors' samples.

In regard to this clone: One end of the junction varies from germline; a read error may be responsible. The chain recombines TRBV13 with TRBJ1-2; 7 bases agree with TRBD1. The CDR3 consists of 9 residues. Germline lookup yields CDR1 PRHDT and CDR2 FYEKMQ (reference sequence). CDR3 residues: CASSFRQGF. The CDR3 nucleotides are TGTGCCAGCAGCTTTCGACAGGGCTTC.

This clone came up many times. The chain joins TRBV5-4 to TRBJ2-7; TRBD1 agrees at 9 bases. CDR1 is SGHNT, CDR2 YYREEE, per germline (reference sequence). The CDR3 consists of 15 residues. The V and J ends lost 4 bases and 6 bases, in that order; junction bases with no gene match: 11. The CDR3 protein is CASSPFPGTGPEQYF. As DNA, the CDR3 is TGTGCCAGCAGCCCCTTCCCCGGGACAGGGCCCGAGCAGTACTTC.

This clone has a handful of counts. One end of the junction is discordant with germline, which a read error may explain. The gene calls are TRBV2 and TRBJ2-5; 9 bases fit TRBD2. Germline CDR1 and CDR2: SNHLY and FYNNEI. This CDR3 has 14 amino acids. CDR3 residues: CASRTTSGKGTKYF. DNA for the CDR3: TGTGCCAGCAGGACGACTAGCGGAAAAGGGACCAAGTACTTC.

This clone was observed many times. This chain connects TRBV5-8 to TRBJ2-7, with no clear D. Germline CDR1 reads SGHTS; CDR2 reads YDEGEE. The CDR3 runs to 11 residues. V gave up 3 bases and J gave up 4 bases, with 5 bases separating them. The CDR3, as DNA: TGTGCCAGCAGCTCTCTATACGAGCAGTACTTC. This translates into CASSSLYEQYF.

This clone has a count of ten or more. J is TRBJ1-2 and V is TRBV7-9; 8 bases agree with TRBD1. The CDR3 totals 16 residues. In germline, CDR1 is SEHNR, CDR2 FQNEAQ (reference sequence). The V segment lost 4 bases and the J segment 3 bases; nucleotides outside the gene matches: 10. The CDR3: CASSSRTGSPYYGYTF. CDR3 DNA sequence: TGTGCCAGCAGCTCCCGGACAGGGTCCCCGTACTATGGCTACACCTTC.

By share of the sample, this clone is medium-sized. The V gene is TRBV28, the J gene TRBJ1-6, with D perhaps matching TRBD1 (5 bases). The ends were cut back, 6 bases at V and 4 bases at J, with 16 bases in the middle. This CDR3 comprises 16 residues. Germline CDR1 and CDR2: MDHEN and SYDVKM. CDR3 in amino acids: CASRSGGGGYNSPLHF. CDR3 nucleotide sequence: TGTGCCAGCAGATCAGGCGGGGGAGGGTATAATTCACCCCTCCACTTT. Complete variable domain (other parts from reference TRBV28 and TRBJ1-6): DVKVTQSSRYLVKRTGEKVFLECVQDMDHENMFWYRQDPGLGLRLIYFSYDVKMKEKGDIPEGYSVSREKKERFSLILESASTNQTSMYLCASRSGGGGYNSPLHFGNGTRLTVT.